The sequence of this TCR beta chain was determined in a study of cytomegalovirus exposure and HLA in healthy donors. The PCR contained 60 Vbeta and 13 Jbeta primers. Libraries were prepared by immunoSEQ multiplex PCR; TCRdb keeps only in-frame clonotypes and omits some of them. The profile shows 150,000 to 200,000 clones, 70% to 90% of them singletons. V was shortened by 4 bases and J by 4 bases, with 20 bases between the two germline ends. Germline loops: CDR1 MGHRA, CDR2 YSYEKL. This CDR3 is 17 amino acids long. General observations from the study: According to a later analysis, donors in an Asian-associated ancestry cluster reportedly had fewer N-insertions than the roughly 640-donor mean. Confirmation was obtained in vitro that three CMV-associated chains are specific for CMV antigens.

Points on this clone: Its cognate antigen is unknown.

Sequenced sample: PBMCs. The genes are TRBV4-1 and TRBJ1-3; D may be TRBD1 (6 bases). This clonotype was obtained from a girl aged 10 to 17 in good health and CMV-seropositive. The CDR3 nucleotides are TGCGCCAGCAGCCTGGGGCGGGTGAGGGGGAAAGGAAACACCATATATTTT. Translating it yields CASSLGRVRGKGNTIYF.